Detailed here is one T cell receptor (beta chain). Original processing notes: Reference gene primers were amplified, and this amplification served to estimate nucleated cell counts. This table comes from immunoSEQ multiplex PCR, and its TCRdb copy is limited to in-frame clones, with some not included. V, J and clone size derive from that table, while D and trimming were established from the DNA sequence. The sample has around 200,000 clones, around nine tenths seen once. The sample originates from a study of blood T cell repertoires in COVID-19. CDR3 length: 12 residues. CDR1 is SEHNR and CDR2 is FQNEAQ in the germline V gene (reference sequence). V lost 5 bases and J 7 bases, leaving 6 bases between the germline ends.

The V and J genes are TRBV7-9 and TRBJ1-6; D possibly corresponds to TRBD1 (5 bases). The sequenced sample was peripheral blood. The sequence came from a man aged 25 to 45 with acute or convalescent COVID-19. This CDR3 reads CASSRQNSPLHF. In nucleotides, the CDR3 is TGTGCCAGCAGCCGACAGAATTCACCCCTCCACTTT.